Listed below are T cell receptor beta chains from one sample, sequenced in a study of blood T cell repertoires in COVID-19. TCRdb's table, derived via immunoSEQ multiplex PCR, lists solely in-frame clones and lacks some. The sample includes 250,000 or so clones, more than 75% of them seen just once. The sequencing sample was made of peripheral blood. Receptors were obtained from a woman between 40 and 50 years old who had recovered from COVID-19. The CDR3 runs from the conserved cysteine through the conserved F or W. Fields, in order: D gene, V gene, clone size, J gene, CDR3 protein, CDR3 DNA. The D gene is left open where the match is weak. Size is stated for part of the rows, as once, few or many counts, or as a class when the clone is expanded.

d_call: .
v_call: TRBV18
clone_size: .
j_call: TRBJ1-4
cdr3_aa: CASSPGGYREKLFF
cdr3_nt: TGTGCCAGCTCCCCTGGCGGATATCGTGAAAAACTGTTTTTT

d_call: .
v_call: TRBV7-9
clone_size: .
j_call: TRBJ2-3
cdr3_aa: CAIRGGSRTDTQYF
cdr3_nt: TGTGCCATAAGAGGGGGTAGTCGGACAGATACGCAGTATTTT

d_call: .
v_call: TRBV4-1
clone_size: .
j_call: TRBJ1-2
cdr3_aa: CASSQGQGRGYGYTF
cdr3_nt: TGCGCCAGCAGCCAAGGTCAGGGGAGAGGCTATGGCTACACCTTC

d_call: .
v_call: TRBV30
clone_size: .
j_call: TRBJ2-3
cdr3_aa: CAWSVGSTDTQYF
cdr3_nt: TGTGCCTGGAGTGTGGGGAGTACAGATACGCAGTATTTT

d_call: .
v_call: TRBV18
clone_size: .
j_call: TRBJ1-2
cdr3_aa: CASSPIGGTANYGYTF
cdr3_nt: TGTGCCAGCTCACCGATTGGGGGGACCGCAAACTATGGCTACACCTTC

d_call: TRBD2
v_call: TRBV6-1
clone_size: once
j_call: TRBJ2-3
cdr3_aa: CASSERTSGETDTQYF
cdr3_nt: TGTGCCAGCAGTGAACGGACTAGCGGGGAGACAGATACGCAGTATTTT

d_call: TRBD2
v_call: TRBV19
clone_size: .
j_call: TRBJ2-7
cdr3_aa: CASSMVSGGTPYEQYF
cdr3_nt: TGTGCCAGTAGTATGGTCAGCGGGGGGACCCCCTACGAGCAGTACTTC

d_call: .
v_call: TRBV2
clone_size: .
j_call: TRBJ1-6
cdr3_aa: CASSSPGSSYNSPLHF
cdr3_nt: TGTGCCAGCAGTTCTCCGGGGAGCTCCTATAATTCACCCCTCCACTTT

d_call: TRBD1
v_call: TRBV4-3
clone_size: once
j_call: TRBJ1-4
cdr3_aa: CASSQENDPRTGFATNEKLFF
cdr3_nt: TGCGCCAGCAGCCAAGAGAATGACCCCCGGACAGGGTTTGCAACTAATGAAAAACTGTTTTTT

d_call: TRBD1
v_call: TRBV5-1
clone_size: .
j_call: TRBJ2-7
cdr3_aa: CASSTDREVYEQYF
cdr3_nt: TGCGCCAGCAGCACCGACAGGGAAGTCTACGAGCAGTACTTC

d_call: .
v_call: TRBV6-6
clone_size: .
j_call: TRBJ2-3
cdr3_aa: CASSRATDTQYF
cdr3_nt: TGTGCCAGCAGTAGAGCCACAGATACGCAGTATTTT

d_call: .
v_call: TRBV30
clone_size: few
j_call: TRBJ2-6
cdr3_aa: CAWRSAGANVLTF
cdr3_nt: TGTGCCTGGAGGAGCGCGGGGGCCAACGTCCTGACTTTC

d_call: .
v_call: TRBV13
clone_size: few
j_call: TRBJ1-4
cdr3_aa: CASSYSGGVVNEKLFF
cdr3_nt: TGTGCCAGCAGCTACTCCGGGGGGGTCGTGAATGAAAAACTGTTTTTT

d_call: .
v_call: TRBV6-6
clone_size: once
j_call: TRBJ1-5
cdr3_aa: CASSYVAESNQPQHF
cdr3_nt: TGTGCCAGCAGTTACGTGGCGGAATCCAATCAGCCCCAGCATTTT

d_call: .
v_call: TRBV5-1
clone_size: .
j_call: TRBJ2-2
cdr3_aa: CASSPDRFTGELFF
cdr3_nt: TGCGCCAGCAGCCCCGACAGATTCACCGGGGAGCTGTTTTTT

d_call: TRBD1
v_call: TRBV9
clone_size: .
j_call: TRBJ2-7
cdr3_aa: CASSPGTGAYEQYF
cdr3_nt: TGTGCCAGCAGCCCGGGGACAGGGGCCTACGAGCAGTACTTC

d_call: TRBD1
v_call: TRBV29-1
clone_size: .
j_call: TRBJ1-2
cdr3_aa: CSTRRTGPNYGYTF
cdr3_nt: TGCAGCACCCGCCGGACAGGTCCTAACTATGGCTACACCTTC

d_call: .
v_call: TRBV29-1
clone_size: .
j_call: TRBJ2-7
cdr3_aa: CSVEFRRKSSYEQYF
cdr3_nt: TGCAGCGTTGAATTTCGGCGGAAAAGCTCCTACGAGCAGTACTTC

d_call: .
v_call: TRBV28
clone_size: .
j_call: TRBJ1-1
cdr3_aa: CASRPRPLNTEAFF
cdr3_nt: TGTGCCAGCAGACCTAGACCGCTGAACACTGAAGCTTTCTTT

d_call: .
v_call: TRBV12-5
clone_size: .
j_call: TRBJ2-3
cdr3_aa: CASGLSATDTQYF
cdr3_nt: TGTGCTAGTGGTCTATCTGCAACAGATACGCAGTATTTT

d_call: .
v_call: TRBV2
clone_size: .
j_call: TRBJ1-2
cdr3_aa: CASSPRASDGYGYTF
cdr3_nt: TGTGCCAGCAGTCCCAGGGCCTCCGACGGCTATGGCTACACCTTC

d_call: TRBD1
v_call: TRBV5-6
clone_size: .
j_call: TRBJ1-4
cdr3_aa: CASSRQGAGEKLFF
cdr3_nt: TGTGCCAGCAGCAGACAGGGGGCGGGTGAAAAACTGTTTTTT

d_call: .
v_call: TRBV5-4
clone_size: .
j_call: TRBJ2-7
cdr3_aa: CASSLAGGDEQYF
cdr3_nt: TGTGCCAGCAGCTTGGCGGGGGGCGACGAGCAGTACTTC

d_call: .
v_call: TRBV3-1/TRBV3-2
clone_size: .
j_call: TRBJ1-1
cdr3_aa: CASRPTTGRTEAFF
cdr3_nt: TGTGCCAGCAGGCCAACCACAGGGCGGACTGAAGCTTTCTTT

d_call: .
v_call: TRBV6-6
clone_size: .
j_call: TRBJ2-1
cdr3_aa: CASSGDSEQFF
cdr3_nt: TGTGCCAGCAGCGGAGACAGTGAGCAGTTCTTC

d_call: .
v_call: TRBV30
clone_size: .
j_call: TRBJ1-1
cdr3_aa: CAWSVRNTEAFF
cdr3_nt: TGTGCCTGGAGTGTGAGAAACACTGAAGCTTTCTTT

d_call: TRBD1
v_call: TRBV5-4
clone_size: .
j_call: TRBJ2-2
cdr3_aa: CASSPGQGLGAGELFF
cdr3_nt: TGTGCCAGCAGCCCGGGACAGGGCTTAGGGGCCGGGGAGCTGTTTTTT

d_call: .
v_call: TRBV6-2/TRBV6-3
clone_size: .
j_call: TRBJ2-2
cdr3_aa: CASSLNGGTGELFF
cdr3_nt: TGTGCCAGCAGTCTCAACGGGGGCACCGGGGAGCTGTTTTTT

d_call: TRBD1
v_call: TRBV2
clone_size: .
j_call: TRBJ1-2
cdr3_aa: CASSIGTGWYGYTF
cdr3_nt: TGTGCCAGCAGTATAGGGACAGGGTGGTATGGCTACACCTTC

d_call: TRBD2
v_call: TRBV9
clone_size: .
j_call: TRBJ2-5
cdr3_aa: CASSVVSGGLKTQYF
cdr3_nt: TGTGCCAGCAGCGTAGTTAGCGGGGGCCTCAAGACCCAGTACTTC

d_call: TRBD1
v_call: TRBV10-3
clone_size: .
j_call: TRBJ1-2
cdr3_aa: CAITPDRDYGYTF
cdr3_nt: TGTGCCATCACTCCCGACAGGGACTATGGCTACACCTTC

d_call: TRBD1
v_call: TRBV2
clone_size: .
j_call: TRBJ1-1
cdr3_aa: CASSVGQNTQAFF
cdr3_nt: TGTGCCAGCAGCGTGGGACAGAATACCCAAGCTTTCTTT

d_call: .
v_call: TRBV5-6
clone_size: once
j_call: TRBJ1-1
cdr3_aa: CASSLGQGVDYEAFF
cdr3_nt: TGTGCCAGCAGCCTTGGTCAAGGGGTCGATTATGAAGCTTTCTTT

d_call: TRBD1
v_call: TRBV19
clone_size: .
j_call: TRBJ1-5
cdr3_aa: CASTPTGEGRNQPQHF
cdr3_nt: TGTGCCAGTACCCCGACAGGGGAGGGCCGCAATCAGCCCCAGCATTTT

d_call: TRBD1
v_call: TRBV14
clone_size: .
j_call: TRBJ1-6
cdr3_aa: CASSQDLRTGGPLHF
cdr3_nt: TGTGCCAGCAGCCAAGACCTTAGGACAGGGGGGCCCCTCCACTTT

d_call: TRBD2
v_call: TRBV7-9
clone_size: .
j_call: TRBJ2-7
cdr3_aa: CASSLGRRMRGALYEQYF
cdr3_nt: TGTGCCAGCAGCTTAGGGCGGAGGATGCGGGGGGCCCTCTACGAGCAGTACTTC

d_call: .
v_call: TRBV5-1
clone_size: .
j_call: TRBJ1-5
cdr3_aa: CASSSQGGGQPQHF
cdr3_nt: TGCGCCAGCAGCTCCCAGGGCGGGGGTCAGCCCCAGCATTTT

d_call: .
v_call: TRBV11-3
clone_size: .
j_call: TRBJ2-7
cdr3_aa: CASSSSSDRPFF
cdr3_nt: TGTGCCAGCAGCTCCTCCTCGGACAGACCGTTCTTC

d_call: TRBD2
v_call: TRBV5-1
clone_size: .
j_call: TRBJ2-1
cdr3_aa: CASSTRLAGANEQFF
cdr3_nt: TGCGCCAGCAGCACTAGACTAGCGGGGGCTAATGAGCAGTTCTTC

d_call: TRBD1
v_call: TRBV15
clone_size: .
j_call: TRBJ2-5
cdr3_aa: CATSRQGALETQYF
cdr3_nt: TGTGCCACCAGCCGACAGGGGGCTCTGGAGACCCAGTACTTC

d_call: .
v_call: TRBV4-1
clone_size: .
j_call: TRBJ1-5
cdr3_aa: CASSQGLMRLSNQPQHF
cdr3_nt: TGCGCCAGCAGCCAAGGCCTTATGAGACTTAGCAATCAGCCCCAGCATTTT

d_call: TRBD1
v_call: TRBV7-2
clone_size: .
j_call: TRBJ1-6
cdr3_aa: CASSLEGQGNSPLHF
cdr3_nt: TGTGCCAGCAGCTTAGAGGGACAGGGGAATTCACCCCTCCACTTT

d_call: TRBD1
v_call: TRBV7-9
clone_size: .
j_call: TRBJ2-1
cdr3_aa: CASSLGTGGHEQFF
cdr3_nt: TGTGCCAGCAGCTTAGGGACAGGGGGTCATGAGCAGTTCTTC

d_call: .
v_call: TRBV7-6
clone_size: .
j_call: TRBJ2-1
cdr3_aa: CASSTDRVNEQFF
cdr3_nt: TGTGCCAGCAGCACGGACAGAGTGAATGAGCAGTTCTTC

d_call: .
v_call: TRBV5-1
clone_size: .
j_call: TRBJ1-1
cdr3_aa: CASSWTGETEAFF
cdr3_nt: TGCGCCAGCAGCTGGACGGGGGAGACTGAAGCTTTCTTT

d_call: TRBD1
v_call: TRBV11-3
clone_size: .
j_call: TRBJ2-5
cdr3_aa: CASSLDGRAGGQETQYF
cdr3_nt: TGTGCCAGCAGCTTAGATGGACGGGCAGGGGGCCAAGAGACCCAGTACTTC

d_call: .
v_call: TRBV7-9
clone_size: .
j_call: TRBJ2-5
cdr3_aa: CASSLGGREETQYF
cdr3_nt: TGTGCCAGCAGTTTAGGGGGGAGGGAAGAGACCCAGTACTTC

d_call: .
v_call: TRBV30
clone_size: .
j_call: TRBJ1-1
cdr3_aa: CAWSPSGGLAFF
cdr3_nt: TGTGCCTGGAGTCCTTCGGGGGGGCTTGCTTTCTTT

d_call: .
v_call: TRBV30
clone_size: .
j_call: TRBJ1-5
cdr3_aa: CAWSVAINQPQHF
cdr3_nt: TGTGCCTGGAGTGTAGCAATCAATCAGCCCCAGCATTTT

d_call: TRBD1
v_call: TRBV11-2
clone_size: once
j_call: TRBJ2-3
cdr3_aa: CASDRGHSTDTQYF
cdr3_nt: TGTGCCAGTGACAGGGGACACTCAACAGATACGCAGTATTTT

d_call: TRBD1
v_call: TRBV7-7
clone_size: .
j_call: TRBJ2-5
cdr3_aa: CASSLGDRSQETQYF
cdr3_nt: TGTGCCAGCAGCTTAGGGGACAGAAGCCAAGAGACCCAGTACTTC

d_call: .
v_call: TRBV15
clone_size: .
j_call: TRBJ1-1
cdr3_aa: CATSRSFAEAFF
cdr3_nt: TGTGCCACCAGCAGGTCTTTCGCTGAAGCTTTCTTT